The clone carrying this TCR beta chain appeared once. Antigen: not known. Germline CDR1 and CDR2: KGHSH and LQKENI. Trimming cost V 3 bases and J 0 bases, with 9 bases left between them. This CDR3 is 14 amino acids long. The sample belongs to a study of Tregs in tolerant kidney transplant recipients. Profiled with immunoSEQ multiplex PCR; TCRdb holds only in-frame clones, not every one. This sample has tens of thousands of clones, with 70% to 90% found just once. General study findings and limits: Few patients were studied, so findings need validation in larger groups. Expanding Tregs on activated donor B cells appeared to best identify donor-specific TCRbeta clones.

The TCR originated in a human donor who received a combined kidney and bone marrow transplant. The source material was CD4+ T cells from blood, sampled before the transplant. This chain uses TRBV18 with TRBJ2-7; possibly TRBD1 for D (6 bases). CDR3 sequence (DNA): TGTGCCAGCTCACCCCAGGGGATCTCCTACGAGCAGTACTTC. It encodes CASSPQGISYEQYF.